This T cell receptor beta chain was retrieved from a study of blood T cells in healthy people across ages. Next came a second PCR, run for roughly 6 to 11 cycles, which used a sample-barcoded 5' primer along with a J-beta primer mix. In TCRdb, the 5' RACE reads were re-called with MiXCR into one record per CDR3 protein. The sample shows just over 800,000 distinct CDR3 sequences, approximately 59% of them seen only once. The sample was blood. This TCR derives from a man under 40 in good health.

CDR3 bases: TGTGCCAGCAGCTCGCGGACTAGCGGGGAGACCCAGTACTTC. Amino acids: CASSSRTSGETQYF. J is TRBJ2-5 and V is TRBV13; 11 bases line up with TRBD2. The germline CDR1 and CDR2 sequences are PRHDT and FYEKMQ (reference sequence). This CDR3 comprises 14 residues. V was pared by 4 bases and J by 5 bases, with 3 bases of the junction left unmatched.